The present T cell receptor beta chain was sequenced within a study of T cell responses to AZD1222 COVID-19 vaccine. Across the whole study: Pooled in the analysis were second doses at about 4 or about 12 weeks.

The CDR3 extends over 14 amino acids. The V gene's germline CDR1 is LGHDT and CDR2 YNNKEL (reference sequence). V lost 1 base and J lost 8; bases outside the gene matches: 5. Produced via immunoSEQ multiplex PCR; TCRdb's table is partial and in-frame only. The sample has approximately 89,000 clones; roughly 90% are singletons. A note on this clone: Its specificity is not known.

Study-wide results and limits: Spike-specific TCR repertoires showed rising breadth and depth after two AZD1222 doses. Baseline seropositivity occurred in only a handful of AZD1222 recipients. White British donors predominated, females outnumbered males, and clonal diversity was possibly underestimated.

This sequence was found in an adult in good health. This chain uses TRBV3-1 (or the pseudogene TRBV3-2) with TRBJ1-1; TRBD1 agrees at 9 bases. The sequencing here drew on peripheral blood, taken on day 0 of AZD1222 vaccination. CDR3 loop: CASSQGGQGIEAFF. In nucleotides, the CDR3 is TGTGCCAGCAGCCAAGGAGGACAGGGGATAGAAGCTTTCTTT.